The clone carrying this T cell receptor beta chain was detected ten times or more. Antigen: not known. The sample is drawn from a study of T cell repertoires in cytomegalovirus infection. Across the study: Shared public TCR beta signatures pointed to both CMV infection and a matching HLA type.

General study findings and limits: The ex vivo response was dominated by HLA-C-restricted CMV-specific TCR beta clonotypes. Cumulative public TCR beta family frequency identified carriers of CMV plus the relevant HLA.

Looked up from germline, CDR1 is SGHTA and CDR2 is FQGNSA. The CDR3 totals 19 residues. J gave up 2 bases and V 4 bases, and 12 bases lay outside the gene matches. TCRdb passed the reads through MiXCR, listing each CDR3 protein once. The sample lists some 300,000 distinct CDR3 sequences, about a sixth occurring once. Specimen: PBMCs. The chain has TRBV7-2 and TRBJ2-3; 13 bases are shared with TRBD2. The sequence was collected from a human donor in good health (CMV status not recorded). Some clones in this sample may be carry-over from other donors' samples. In DNA form, the CDR3 reads TGTGCCAGCAGCTCCCAAGTCGGACTAGCGGGGGCCGACACAGATACGCAGTATTTT. This sequence encodes CASSSQVGLAGADTDTQYF.